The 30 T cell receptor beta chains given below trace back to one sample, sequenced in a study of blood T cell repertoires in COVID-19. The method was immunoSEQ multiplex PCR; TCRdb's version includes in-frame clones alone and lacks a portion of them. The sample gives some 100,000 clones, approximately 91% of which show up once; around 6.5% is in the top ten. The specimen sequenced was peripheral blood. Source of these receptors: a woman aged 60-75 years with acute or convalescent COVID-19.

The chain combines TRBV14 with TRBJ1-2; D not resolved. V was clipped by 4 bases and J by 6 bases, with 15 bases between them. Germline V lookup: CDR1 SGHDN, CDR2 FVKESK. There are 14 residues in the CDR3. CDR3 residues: CASSRIPSGDGYTF. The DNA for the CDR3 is TGTGCCAGCAGCCGAATTCCCTCGGGAGATGGCTACACCTTC.

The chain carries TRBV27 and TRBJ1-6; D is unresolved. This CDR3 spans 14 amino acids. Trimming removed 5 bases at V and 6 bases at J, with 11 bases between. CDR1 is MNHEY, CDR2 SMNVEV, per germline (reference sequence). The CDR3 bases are TGTGCCAGCAGTCTCCGGGAGGCTAATTCACCCCTCCACTTT. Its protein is CASSLREANSPLHF.

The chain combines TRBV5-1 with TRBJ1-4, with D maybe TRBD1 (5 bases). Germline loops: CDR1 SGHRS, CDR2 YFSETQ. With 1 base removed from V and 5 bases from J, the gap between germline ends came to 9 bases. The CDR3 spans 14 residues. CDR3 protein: CASSLSGGNEKLFF. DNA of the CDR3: TGCGCCAGCAGCTTGAGTGGGGGGAATGAAAAACTGTTTTTT. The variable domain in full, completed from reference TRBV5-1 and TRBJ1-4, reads KAGVTQTPRYLIKTRGQQVTLSCSPISGHRSVSWYQQTPGQGLQFLFEYFSETQRNKGNFPGRFSGRQFSNSRSEMNVSTLELGDSALYLCASSLSGGNEKLFFGSGTQLSVL.

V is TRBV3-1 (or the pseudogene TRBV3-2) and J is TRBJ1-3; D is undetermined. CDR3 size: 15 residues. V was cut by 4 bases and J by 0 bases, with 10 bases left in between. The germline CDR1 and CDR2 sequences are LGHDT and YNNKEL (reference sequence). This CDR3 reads CASSPSRGSGNTIYF. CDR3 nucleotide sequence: TGTGCCAGCAGCCCCTCCCGAGGCTCTGGAAACACCATATATTTT.

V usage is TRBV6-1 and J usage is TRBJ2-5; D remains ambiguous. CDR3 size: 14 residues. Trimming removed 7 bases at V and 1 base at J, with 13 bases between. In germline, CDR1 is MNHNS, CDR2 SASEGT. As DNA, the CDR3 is TGTGCCAGCACCCCCCCCACAGCCCAAGAGACCCAGTACTTC. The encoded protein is CASTPPTAQETQYF.

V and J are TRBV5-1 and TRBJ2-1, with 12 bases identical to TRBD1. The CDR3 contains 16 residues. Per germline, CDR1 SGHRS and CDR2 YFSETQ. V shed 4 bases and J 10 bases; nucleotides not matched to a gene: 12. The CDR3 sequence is CASSTLPGQGAGEQFF. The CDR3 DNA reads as TGCGCCAGCAGCACTCTTCCGGGACAGGGGGCGGGGGAGCAGTTCTTC.

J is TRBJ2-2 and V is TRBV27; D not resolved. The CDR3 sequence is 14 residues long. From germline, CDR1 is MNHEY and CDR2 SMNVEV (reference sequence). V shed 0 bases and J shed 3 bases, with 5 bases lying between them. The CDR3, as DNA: TGTGCCAGCAGTTTATCTCCGTACACCGGGGAGCTGTTTTTT. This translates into CASSLSPYTGELFF.

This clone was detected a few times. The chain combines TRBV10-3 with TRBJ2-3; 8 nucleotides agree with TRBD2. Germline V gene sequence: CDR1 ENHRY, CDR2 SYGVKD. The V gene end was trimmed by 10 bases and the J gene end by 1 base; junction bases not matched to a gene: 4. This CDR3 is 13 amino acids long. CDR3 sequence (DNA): TGTGCCACGCTAGCGGGTGGCACAGATACGCAGTATTTT. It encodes CATLAGGTDTQYF.

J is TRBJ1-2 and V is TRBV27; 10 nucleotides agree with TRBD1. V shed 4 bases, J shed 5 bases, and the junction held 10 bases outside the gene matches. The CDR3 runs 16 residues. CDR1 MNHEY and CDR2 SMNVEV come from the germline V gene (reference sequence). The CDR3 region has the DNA TGTGCCAGCAGTTCACAGGGACAGGGGCTGGTTTATGGCTACACCTTC. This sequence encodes CASSSQGQGLVYGYTF.

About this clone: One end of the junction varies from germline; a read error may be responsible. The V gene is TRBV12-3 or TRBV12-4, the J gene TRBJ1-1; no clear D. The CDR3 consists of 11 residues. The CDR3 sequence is CASSLAAPPNF. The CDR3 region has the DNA TGTGCCAGCAGTTTAGCGGCCCCCCCCAACTTT.

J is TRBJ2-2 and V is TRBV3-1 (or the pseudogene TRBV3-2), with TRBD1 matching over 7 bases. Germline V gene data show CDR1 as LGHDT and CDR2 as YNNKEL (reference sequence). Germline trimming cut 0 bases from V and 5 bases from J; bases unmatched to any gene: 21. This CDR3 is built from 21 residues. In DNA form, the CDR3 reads TGTGCCAGCAGCCAAGATGCCTGGGGACAGATAACCCAAACTGAAACCGGGGAGCTGTTTTTT. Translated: CASSQDAWGQITQTETGELFF.

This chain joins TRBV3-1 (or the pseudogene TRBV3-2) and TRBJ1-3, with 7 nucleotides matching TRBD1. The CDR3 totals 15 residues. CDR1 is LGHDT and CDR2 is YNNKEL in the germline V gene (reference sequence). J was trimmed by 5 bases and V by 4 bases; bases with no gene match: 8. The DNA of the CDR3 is TGTGCCAGCAGCCGCAGACAGGGTCCTCGAAACACCATATATTTT. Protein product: CASSRRQGPRNTIYF.

The CDR3 coding sequence is TGCGCCAGCAGCTTAAGCGGTTCCTACAATGAGCAGTTCTTC. It codes for CASSLSGSYNEQFF. The chain uses TRBV5-1 and TRBJ2-1, with D perhaps TRBD2 (5 bases). V gave up 2 bases and J gave up 1 base, with 7 bases separating them. CDR1 and CDR2 (germline): SGHRS, YFSETQ. The length of the CDR3 is 14 residues.

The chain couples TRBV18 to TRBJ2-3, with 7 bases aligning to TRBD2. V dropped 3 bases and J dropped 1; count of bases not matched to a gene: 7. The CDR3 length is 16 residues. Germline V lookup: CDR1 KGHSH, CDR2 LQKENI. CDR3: CASSPPGTTRTDTQYF. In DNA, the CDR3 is TGTGCCAGCTCACCCCCAGGGACTACCCGCACAGATACGCAGTATTTT.

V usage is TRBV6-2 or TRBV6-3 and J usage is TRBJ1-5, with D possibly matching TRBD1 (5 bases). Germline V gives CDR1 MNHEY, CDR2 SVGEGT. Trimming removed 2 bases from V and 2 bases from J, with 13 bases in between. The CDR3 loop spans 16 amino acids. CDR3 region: CASSYVWRGGNQPQHF. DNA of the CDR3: TGTGCCAGCAGTTACGTTTGGAGGGGAGGCAATCAGCCCCAGCATTTT.

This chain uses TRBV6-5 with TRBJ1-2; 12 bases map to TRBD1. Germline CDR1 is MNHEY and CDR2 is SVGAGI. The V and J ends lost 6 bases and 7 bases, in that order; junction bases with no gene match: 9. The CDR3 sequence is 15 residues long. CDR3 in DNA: TGTGCCAGCAGGGAGCCGGGACAGGGGGCGCGTGGCTACACCTTC. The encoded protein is CASREPGQGARGYTF.

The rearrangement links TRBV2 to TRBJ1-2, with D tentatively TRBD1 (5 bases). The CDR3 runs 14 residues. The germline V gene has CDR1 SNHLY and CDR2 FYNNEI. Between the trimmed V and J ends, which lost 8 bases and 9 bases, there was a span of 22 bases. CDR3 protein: CASEGQGLGARYTF. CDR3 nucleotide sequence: TGTGCCAGCGAGGGTCAGGGACTCGGAGCGCGCTACACCTTC.

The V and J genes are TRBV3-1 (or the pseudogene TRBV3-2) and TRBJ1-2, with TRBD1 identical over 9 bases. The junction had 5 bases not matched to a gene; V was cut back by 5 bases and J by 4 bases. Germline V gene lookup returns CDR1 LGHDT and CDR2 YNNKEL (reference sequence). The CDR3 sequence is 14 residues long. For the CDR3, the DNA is TGTGCCAGCAGCAGCTGGACAGGGGCCTATGGCTACACCTTC. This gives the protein CASSSWTGAYGYTF.

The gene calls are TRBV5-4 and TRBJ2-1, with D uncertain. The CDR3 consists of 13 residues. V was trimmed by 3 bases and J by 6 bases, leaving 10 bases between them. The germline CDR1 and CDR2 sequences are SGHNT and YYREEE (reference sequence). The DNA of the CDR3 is TGTGCCAGCAGCTCTCGTCAGGCCAATGAGCAGTTCTTC. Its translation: CASSSRQANEQFF.

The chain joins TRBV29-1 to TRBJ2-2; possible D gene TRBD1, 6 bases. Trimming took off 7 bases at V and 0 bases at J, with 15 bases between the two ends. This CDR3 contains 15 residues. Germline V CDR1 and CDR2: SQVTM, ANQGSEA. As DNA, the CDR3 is TGCAGCGCCTCAACAGGGTCTGCGAACACCGGGGAGCTGTTTTTT. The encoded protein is CSASTGSANTGELFF.

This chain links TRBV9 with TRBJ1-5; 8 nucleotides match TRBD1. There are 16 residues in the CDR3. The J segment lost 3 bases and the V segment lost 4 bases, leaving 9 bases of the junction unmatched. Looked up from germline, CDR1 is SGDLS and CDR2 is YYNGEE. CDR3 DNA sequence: TGTGCCAGCAGCCCCGGGACAGGAGCTTCCAATCAGCCCCAGCATTTT. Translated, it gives CASSPGTGASNQPQHF.

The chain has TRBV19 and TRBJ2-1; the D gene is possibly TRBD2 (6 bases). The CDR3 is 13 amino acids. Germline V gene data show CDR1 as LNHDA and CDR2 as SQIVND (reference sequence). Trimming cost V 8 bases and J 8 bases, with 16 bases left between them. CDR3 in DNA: TGTGCCAGTTTGGGGGGAGGTCTGCATGAGCAGTTCTTC. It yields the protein CASLGGGLHEQFF.

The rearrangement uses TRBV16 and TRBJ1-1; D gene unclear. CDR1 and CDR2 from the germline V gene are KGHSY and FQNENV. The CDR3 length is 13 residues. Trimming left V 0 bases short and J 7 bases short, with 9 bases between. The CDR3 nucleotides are TGTGCCAGCAGCCAATCGCCTCCGGGTGAAGCTTTCTTT. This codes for CASSQSPPGEAFF.

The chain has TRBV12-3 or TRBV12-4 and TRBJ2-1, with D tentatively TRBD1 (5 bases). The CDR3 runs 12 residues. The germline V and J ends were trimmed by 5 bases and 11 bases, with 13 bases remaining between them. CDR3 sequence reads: CASSPRQGKQFF. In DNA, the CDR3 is TGTGCCAGCAGTCCTCGGCAGGGTAAGCAGTTCTTC.

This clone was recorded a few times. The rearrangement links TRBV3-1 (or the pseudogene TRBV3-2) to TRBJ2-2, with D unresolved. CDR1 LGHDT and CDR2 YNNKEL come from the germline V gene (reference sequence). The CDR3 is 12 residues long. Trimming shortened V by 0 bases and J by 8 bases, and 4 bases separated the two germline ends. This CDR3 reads CASSQETGELFF. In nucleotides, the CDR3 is TGTGCCAGCAGCCAAGAAACAGGGGAGCTGTTTTTT.

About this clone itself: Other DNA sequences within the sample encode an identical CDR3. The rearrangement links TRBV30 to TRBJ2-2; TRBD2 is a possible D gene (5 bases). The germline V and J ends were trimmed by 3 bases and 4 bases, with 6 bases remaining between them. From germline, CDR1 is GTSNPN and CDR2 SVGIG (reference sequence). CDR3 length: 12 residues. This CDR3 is CAWRGSTGELFF. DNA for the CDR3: TGTGCCTGGAGAGGGAGCACCGGGGAGCTGTTTTTT.

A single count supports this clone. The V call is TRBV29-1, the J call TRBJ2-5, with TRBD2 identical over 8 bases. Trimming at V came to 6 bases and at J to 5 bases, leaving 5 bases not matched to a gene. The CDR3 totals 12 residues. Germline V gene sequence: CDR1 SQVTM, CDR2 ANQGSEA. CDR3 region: CSVLSGSETQYF. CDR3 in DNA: TGCAGCGTACTAAGCGGGAGTGAGACCCAGTACTTC.

The CDR3 is CASSARLPSTDTQYF. The CDR3 region has the DNA TGTGCCAGCAGCGCGCGACTTCCTAGCACAGATACGCAGTATTTT. The J gene is TRBJ2-3, the V gene TRBV5-4; D unclear. With 4 bases removed from V and 0 bases from J, the gap between germline ends came to 12 bases. Germline CDR1 is SGHNT and CDR2 is YYREEE (reference sequence). The CDR3 totals 15 residues.

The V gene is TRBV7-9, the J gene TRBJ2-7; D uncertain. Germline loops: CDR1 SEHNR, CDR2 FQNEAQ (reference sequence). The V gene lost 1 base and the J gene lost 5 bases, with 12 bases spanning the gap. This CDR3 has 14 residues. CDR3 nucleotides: TGTGCCAGCAGCTTAGAAACGGTCCGGGACGAGCAGTACTTC. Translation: CASSLETVRDEQYF.

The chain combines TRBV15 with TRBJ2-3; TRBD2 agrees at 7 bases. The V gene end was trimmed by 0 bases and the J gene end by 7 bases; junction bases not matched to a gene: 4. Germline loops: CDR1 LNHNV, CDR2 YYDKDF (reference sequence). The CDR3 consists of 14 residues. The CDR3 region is CATSRDRGTNTQYF. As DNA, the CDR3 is TGTGCCACCAGCAGAGATCGCGGGACTAATACGCAGTATTTT.